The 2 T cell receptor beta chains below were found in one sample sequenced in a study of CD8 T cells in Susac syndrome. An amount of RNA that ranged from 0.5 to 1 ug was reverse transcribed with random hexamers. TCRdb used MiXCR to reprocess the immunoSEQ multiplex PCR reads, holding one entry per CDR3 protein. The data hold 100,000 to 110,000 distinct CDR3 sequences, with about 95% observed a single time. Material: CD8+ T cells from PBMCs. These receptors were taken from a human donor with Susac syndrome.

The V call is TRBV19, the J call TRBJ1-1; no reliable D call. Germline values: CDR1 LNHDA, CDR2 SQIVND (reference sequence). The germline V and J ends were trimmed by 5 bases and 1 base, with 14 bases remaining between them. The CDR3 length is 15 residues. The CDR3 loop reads CASSRAGRSNTEAFF. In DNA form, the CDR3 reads TGTGCCAGTAGTCGGGCAGGCAGGTCGAACACTGAAGCTTTCTTT.

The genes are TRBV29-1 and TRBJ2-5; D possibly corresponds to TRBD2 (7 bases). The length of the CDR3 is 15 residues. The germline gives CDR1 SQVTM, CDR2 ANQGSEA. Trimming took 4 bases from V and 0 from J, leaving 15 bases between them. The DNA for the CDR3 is TGCAGCGTTGGCCCGGGGGGCCGGTACCAAGAGACCCAGTACTTC. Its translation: CSVGPGGRYQETQYF.